This T cell receptor beta chain was captured in a study of cytomegalovirus exposure and HLA in healthy donors. In the study overall: Among 350 to 500 genotyped donors, roughly 81% fell in the Caucasian-associated ancestry cluster.

The CDR3 is made up of 16 amino acids. From germline, CDR1 is KGHSH and CDR2 LQKENI. V lost 3 bases to trimming and J lost 0 bases, with 11 bases between them. The PCR used 60 Vbeta and 13 Jbeta primers. TCRdb keeps only in-frame clones here, not all; method: immunoSEQ multiplex PCR. The data show about 210,000 clones, approximately 86% seen once. Sample: PBMCs. The source of this sequence is a woman aged 25 to 45 in good health and CMV-seronegative. The chain uses TRBV18 and TRBJ2-2; D uncertain. The CDR3, as DNA: TGTGCCAGCTCACCGGAGTTTGTGGCGAACACCGGGGAGCTGTTTTTT. Its translation: CASSPEFVANTGELFF.